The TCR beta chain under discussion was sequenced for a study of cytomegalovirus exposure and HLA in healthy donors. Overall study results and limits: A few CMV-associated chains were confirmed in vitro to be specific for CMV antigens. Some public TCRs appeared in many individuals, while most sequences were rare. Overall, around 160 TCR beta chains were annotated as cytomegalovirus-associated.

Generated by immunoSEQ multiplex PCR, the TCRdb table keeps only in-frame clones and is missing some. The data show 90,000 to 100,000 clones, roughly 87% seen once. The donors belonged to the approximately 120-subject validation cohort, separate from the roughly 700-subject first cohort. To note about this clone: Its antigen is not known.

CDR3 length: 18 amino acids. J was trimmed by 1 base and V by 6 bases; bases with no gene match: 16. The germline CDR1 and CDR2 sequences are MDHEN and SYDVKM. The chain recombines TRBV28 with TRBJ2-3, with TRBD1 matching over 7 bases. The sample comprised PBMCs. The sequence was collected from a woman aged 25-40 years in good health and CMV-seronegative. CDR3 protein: CASSDETGKGVGTDTQYF. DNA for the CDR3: TGTGCCAGCAGCGACGAGACAGGGAAGGGGGTGGGCACAGATACGCAGTATTTT. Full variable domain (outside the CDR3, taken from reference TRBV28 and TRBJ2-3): DVKVTQSSRYLVKRTGEKVFLECVQDMDHENMFWYRQDPGLGLRLIYFSYDVKMKEKGDIPEGYSVSREKKERFSLILESASTNQTSMYLCASSDETGKGVGTDTQYFGPGTRLTVL.